The present entry profiles one T cell receptor beta chain with its context. This entry is derived from a study of PD-L1 blockade in urothelial cancer. Study background: Specimens of blood held a median count of roughly 150,000 T cells.

Only in-frame clones appear in the TCRdb table, and some are missing; sequencing was by immunoSEQ multiplex PCR. The top ten clones hold about 4% of a sample with roughly 110,000 clones, approximately 90% of them seen once. Time point: peripheral blood 6 weeks after treatment start. The clonotype originates from a man aged 55-75 years with urothelial cancer. Sequenced material: PBMCs, taken around atezolizumab (anti-PD-L1) treatment.

CDR3 loop: CAWNPGQGPYEQYF. Written as DNA, the CDR3 is TGTGCCTGGAACCCCGGACAGGGCCCCTACGAGCAGTACTTC. The gene calls are TRBV30 and TRBJ2-7, with 8 bases aligning to TRBD1. The CDR3 has 14 amino acids. The germline CDR1 and CDR2 sequences are GTSNPN and SVGIG (reference sequence). The junction had 7 bases not matched to a gene; V was cut back by 4 bases and J by 2 bases.